This TCR beta chain was sequenced for a study of blood T cell repertoires in COVID-19. Looking at the study overall: Italy, Spain and the United States were the sources of the convalescent and acute COVID-19 samples. Sources were T cells, B-cell-depleted T cells, or PBMCs; the material itself was cDNA or gDNA.

Authors' data handling: Reference gene primer amplification gave nucleated cell count estimates. Sequenced by immunoSEQ multiplex PCR; TCRdb stores in-frame clones only, minus some. V and J calls and clone size are copied from that table; D and trimming were computed from the DNA. The profile shows more than 150,000 clones, 85% to 90% of them singletons. Sequencing input: peripheral blood. The receptor comes from a woman in her forties with acute or convalescent COVID-19.

As DNA, the CDR3 is TGTGCCAGCAGTACAGGGTTGGCGAATTCACCCCTCCACTTT. This codes for CASSTGLANSPLHF. The V call is TRBV6-4, the J call TRBJ1-6; a weak D match, TRBD1 (6 bases). CDR1 and CDR2 (germline): MRHNA, SNTAGT. CDR3 length: 14 amino acids. Trimming stripped 5 bases from V and 7 bases from J, with 12 bases between.